The clone carrying this T cell receptor (beta chain) was counted many times. Its target is unknown. Calling Graves' hyperthyroidism stable meant ophthalmopathy did not progress within 18 months. PBMCs were obtained from 9.5 to 10 ml fresh peripheral blood. V gave up 6 bases and J gave up 3 bases; unmatched junction bases: 6. The germline V gene encodes CDR1 SNHLY and CDR2 FYNNEI. This CDR3 comprises 14 residues. The sample belongs to a study of T cells in Graves' hyperthyroidism and ophthalmopathy. The study's findings and limits: Peripheral blood also featured most of the thyroid clonotypes expanded above 0.001.

Authors of the study amplified TCR beta CDR3 regions from RNA transcripts. The HTBI primer set served for first-round RT-PCR of the TCR CDR3. TCRdb recomputed calls from the multiplex PCR reads with MiXCR, one row per CDR3 protein. The repertoire holds about 350,000 distinct CDR3 sequences, approximately 13% seen once, with about 26% in the top ten. V is TRBV2 and J is TRBJ2-3, with 7 bases identical to TRBD1. The specimen sequenced was blood. This clonotype was sampled from a woman in her 30s with Graves' hyperthyroidism. For the CDR3, the DNA is TGTGCCAGCAGGGTCGCCAGGGGGACAGATACGCAGTATTTT. Translated, it gives CASRVARGTDTQYF.